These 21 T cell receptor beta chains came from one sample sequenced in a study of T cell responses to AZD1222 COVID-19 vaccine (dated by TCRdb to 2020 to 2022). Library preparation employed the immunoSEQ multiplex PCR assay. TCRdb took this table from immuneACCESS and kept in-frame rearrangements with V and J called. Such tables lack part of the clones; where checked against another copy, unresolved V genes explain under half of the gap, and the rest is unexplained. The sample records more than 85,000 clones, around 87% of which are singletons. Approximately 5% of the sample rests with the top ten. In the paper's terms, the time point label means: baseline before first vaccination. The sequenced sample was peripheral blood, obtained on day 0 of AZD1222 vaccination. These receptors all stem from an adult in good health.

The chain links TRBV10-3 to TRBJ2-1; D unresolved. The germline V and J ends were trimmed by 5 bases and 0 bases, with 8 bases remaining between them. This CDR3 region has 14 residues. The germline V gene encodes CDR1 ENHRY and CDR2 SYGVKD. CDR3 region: CAISSSGSYNEQFF. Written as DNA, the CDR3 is TGTGCCATCAGTAGTTCGGGCTCCTACAATGAGCAGTTCTTC.

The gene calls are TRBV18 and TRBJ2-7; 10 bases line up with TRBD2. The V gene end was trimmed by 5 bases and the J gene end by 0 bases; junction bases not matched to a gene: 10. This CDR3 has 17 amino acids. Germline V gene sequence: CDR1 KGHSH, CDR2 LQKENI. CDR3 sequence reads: CASSKRAASGSSYEQYF. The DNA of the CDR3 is TGTGCCAGCTCAAAAAGGGCAGCTAGCGGGAGCTCCTACGAGCAGTACTTC.

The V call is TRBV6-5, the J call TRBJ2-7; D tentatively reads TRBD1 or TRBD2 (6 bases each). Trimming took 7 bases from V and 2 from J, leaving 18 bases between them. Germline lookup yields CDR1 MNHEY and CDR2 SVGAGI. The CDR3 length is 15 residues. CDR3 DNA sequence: TGTGCCAGCAATCCTGTTTTGGGGGGCACCTACGAGCAGTACTTC. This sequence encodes CASNPVLGGTYEQYF.

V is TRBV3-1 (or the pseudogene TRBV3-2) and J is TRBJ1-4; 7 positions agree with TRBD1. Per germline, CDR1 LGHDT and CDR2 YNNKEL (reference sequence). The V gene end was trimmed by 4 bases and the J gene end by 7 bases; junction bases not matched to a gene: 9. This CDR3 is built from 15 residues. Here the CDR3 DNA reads TGTGCCAGCAGCCCCATAGCAGGGGGGAGTGAAAAACTGTTTTTT. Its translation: CASSPIAGGSEKLFF.

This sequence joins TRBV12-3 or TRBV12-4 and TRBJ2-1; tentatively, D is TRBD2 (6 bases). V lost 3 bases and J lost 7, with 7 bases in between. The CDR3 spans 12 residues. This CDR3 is CASSLRGNEQFF. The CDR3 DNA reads TGTGCCAGCAGTTTGCGGGGTAATGAGCAGTTCTTC.

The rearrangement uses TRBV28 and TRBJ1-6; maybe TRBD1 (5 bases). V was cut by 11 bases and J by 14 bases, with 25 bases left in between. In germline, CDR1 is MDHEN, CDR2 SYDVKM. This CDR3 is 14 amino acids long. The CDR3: CASYSGTGFVALHF. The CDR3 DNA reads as TGTGCCTCGTACTCCGGGACGGGCTTTGTGGCCCTCCACTTT.

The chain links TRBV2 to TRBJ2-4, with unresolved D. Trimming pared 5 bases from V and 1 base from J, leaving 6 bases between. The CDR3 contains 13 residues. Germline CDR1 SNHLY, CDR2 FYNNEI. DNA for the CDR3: TGTGCCAGCAGTCAAGGGGCCAAAAACATTCAGTACTTC. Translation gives CASSQGAKNIQYF.

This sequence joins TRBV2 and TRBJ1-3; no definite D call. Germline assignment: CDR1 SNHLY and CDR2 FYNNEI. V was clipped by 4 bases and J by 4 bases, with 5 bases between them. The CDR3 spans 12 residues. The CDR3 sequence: CASSAEGNTIYF. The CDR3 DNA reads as TGTGCCAGCAGTGCGGAGGGAAACACCATATATTTT.

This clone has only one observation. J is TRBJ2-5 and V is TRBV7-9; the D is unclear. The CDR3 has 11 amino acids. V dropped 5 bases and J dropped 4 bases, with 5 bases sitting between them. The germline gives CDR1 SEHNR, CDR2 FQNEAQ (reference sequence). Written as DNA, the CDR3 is TGTGCCAGCAGCATCGTAGAGACCCAGTACTTC. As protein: CASSIVETQYF.

CDR3 in DNA: TGTGCCAGCCGGGGGGGCTATGGCTACACCTTC. Translating gives CASRGGYGYTF. The chain has TRBV5-8 and TRBJ1-2, with D perhaps matching TRBD1 (5 bases). Deletions cut 7 bases from V and 4 bases from J, with 8 bases between. Germline V gene data show CDR1 as SGHTS and CDR2 as YDEGEE. CDR3 size: 11 residues.

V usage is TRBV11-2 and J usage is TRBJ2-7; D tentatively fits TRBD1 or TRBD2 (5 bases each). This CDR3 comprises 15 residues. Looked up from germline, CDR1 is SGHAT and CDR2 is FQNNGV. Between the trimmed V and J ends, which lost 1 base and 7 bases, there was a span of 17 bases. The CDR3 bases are TGTGCCAGCAGCTTAGCGGACTCCAGGGTTCGGGAGCAGTACTTC. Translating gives CASSLADSRVREQYF.

The DNA of the CDR3 is TGTGCCTGGAGTGTACTCGGGGGTTACCAAGAGACCCAGTACTTC. Translating gives CAWSVLGGYQETQYF. The chain employs TRBV30 and TRBJ2-5; maybe TRBD2 (6 bases). V lost 0 bases, J lost 0 bases, and 11 bases lay in between. This CDR3 contains 15 residues. CDR1 GTSNPN and CDR2 SVGIG come from the germline V gene (reference sequence).

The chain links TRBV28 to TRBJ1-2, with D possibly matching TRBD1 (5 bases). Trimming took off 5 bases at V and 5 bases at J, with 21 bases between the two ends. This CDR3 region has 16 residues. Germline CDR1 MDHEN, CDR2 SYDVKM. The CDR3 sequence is CASSPDVRPGRYGYTF. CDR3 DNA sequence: TGTGCCAGCAGTCCCGACGTCCGACCGGGACGATATGGCTACACCTTC.

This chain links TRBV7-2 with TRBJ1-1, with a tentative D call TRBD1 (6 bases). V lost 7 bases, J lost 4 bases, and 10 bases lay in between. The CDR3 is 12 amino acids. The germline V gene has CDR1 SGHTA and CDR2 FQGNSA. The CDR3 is CASTGEFTEAFF. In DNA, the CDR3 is TGTGCCAGCACAGGGGAATTCACTGAAGCTTTCTTT.

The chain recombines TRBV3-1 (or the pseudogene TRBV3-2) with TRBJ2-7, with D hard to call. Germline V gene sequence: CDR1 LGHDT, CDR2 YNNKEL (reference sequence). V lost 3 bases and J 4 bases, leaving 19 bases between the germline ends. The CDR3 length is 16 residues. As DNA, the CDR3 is TGTGCCAGCAGCCAGAGGATGCGTACAGTTTCATACGAGCAGTACTTC. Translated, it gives CASSQRMRTVSYEQYF.

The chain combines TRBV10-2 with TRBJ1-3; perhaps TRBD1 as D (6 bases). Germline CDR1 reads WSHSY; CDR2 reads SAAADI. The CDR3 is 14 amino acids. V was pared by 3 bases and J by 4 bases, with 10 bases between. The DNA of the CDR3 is TGCGCCAGCAGTGACAGGGGAGTCGGAAACACCATATATTTT. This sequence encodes CASSDRGVGNTIYF.

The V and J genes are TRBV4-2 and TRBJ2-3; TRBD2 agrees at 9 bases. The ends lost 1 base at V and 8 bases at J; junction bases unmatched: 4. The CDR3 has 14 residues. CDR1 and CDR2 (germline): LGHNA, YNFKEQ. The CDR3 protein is CASSQGLAGRTQYF. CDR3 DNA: TGTGCCAGCAGCCAAGGTCTAGCGGGACGTACGCAGTATTTT.

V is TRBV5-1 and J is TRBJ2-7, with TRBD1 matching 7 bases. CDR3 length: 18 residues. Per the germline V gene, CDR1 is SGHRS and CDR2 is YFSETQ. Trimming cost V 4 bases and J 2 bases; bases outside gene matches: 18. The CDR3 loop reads CASSPEGTGAIKAYEQYF. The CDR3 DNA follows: TGCGCCAGCAGCCCAGAGGGCACAGGGGCTATAAAGGCCTACGAGCAGTACTTC.

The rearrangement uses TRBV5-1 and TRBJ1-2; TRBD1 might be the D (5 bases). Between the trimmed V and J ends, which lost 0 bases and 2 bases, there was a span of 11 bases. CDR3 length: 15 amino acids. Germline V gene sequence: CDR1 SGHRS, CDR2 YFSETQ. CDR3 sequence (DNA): TGCGCCAGCAGCTTGGTAGGGACCGTAAACTATGGCTACACCTTC. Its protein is CASSLVGTVNYGYTF.

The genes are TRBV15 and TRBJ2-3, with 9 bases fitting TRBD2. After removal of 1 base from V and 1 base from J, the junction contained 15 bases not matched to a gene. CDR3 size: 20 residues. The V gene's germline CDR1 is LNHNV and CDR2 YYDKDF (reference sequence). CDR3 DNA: TGTGCCACCAGCAGAGTGGTCGCTGGTGAGCGGGGGGTGGGCACAGATACGCAGTATTTT. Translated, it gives CATSRVVAGERGVGTDTQYF.

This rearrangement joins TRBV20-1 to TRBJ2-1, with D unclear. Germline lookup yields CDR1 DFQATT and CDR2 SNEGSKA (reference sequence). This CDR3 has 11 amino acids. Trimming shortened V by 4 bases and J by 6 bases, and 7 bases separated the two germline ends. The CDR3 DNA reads TGCAGTGCTACTCTATTCAATGAGCAGTTCTTC. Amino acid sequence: CSATLFNEQFF.